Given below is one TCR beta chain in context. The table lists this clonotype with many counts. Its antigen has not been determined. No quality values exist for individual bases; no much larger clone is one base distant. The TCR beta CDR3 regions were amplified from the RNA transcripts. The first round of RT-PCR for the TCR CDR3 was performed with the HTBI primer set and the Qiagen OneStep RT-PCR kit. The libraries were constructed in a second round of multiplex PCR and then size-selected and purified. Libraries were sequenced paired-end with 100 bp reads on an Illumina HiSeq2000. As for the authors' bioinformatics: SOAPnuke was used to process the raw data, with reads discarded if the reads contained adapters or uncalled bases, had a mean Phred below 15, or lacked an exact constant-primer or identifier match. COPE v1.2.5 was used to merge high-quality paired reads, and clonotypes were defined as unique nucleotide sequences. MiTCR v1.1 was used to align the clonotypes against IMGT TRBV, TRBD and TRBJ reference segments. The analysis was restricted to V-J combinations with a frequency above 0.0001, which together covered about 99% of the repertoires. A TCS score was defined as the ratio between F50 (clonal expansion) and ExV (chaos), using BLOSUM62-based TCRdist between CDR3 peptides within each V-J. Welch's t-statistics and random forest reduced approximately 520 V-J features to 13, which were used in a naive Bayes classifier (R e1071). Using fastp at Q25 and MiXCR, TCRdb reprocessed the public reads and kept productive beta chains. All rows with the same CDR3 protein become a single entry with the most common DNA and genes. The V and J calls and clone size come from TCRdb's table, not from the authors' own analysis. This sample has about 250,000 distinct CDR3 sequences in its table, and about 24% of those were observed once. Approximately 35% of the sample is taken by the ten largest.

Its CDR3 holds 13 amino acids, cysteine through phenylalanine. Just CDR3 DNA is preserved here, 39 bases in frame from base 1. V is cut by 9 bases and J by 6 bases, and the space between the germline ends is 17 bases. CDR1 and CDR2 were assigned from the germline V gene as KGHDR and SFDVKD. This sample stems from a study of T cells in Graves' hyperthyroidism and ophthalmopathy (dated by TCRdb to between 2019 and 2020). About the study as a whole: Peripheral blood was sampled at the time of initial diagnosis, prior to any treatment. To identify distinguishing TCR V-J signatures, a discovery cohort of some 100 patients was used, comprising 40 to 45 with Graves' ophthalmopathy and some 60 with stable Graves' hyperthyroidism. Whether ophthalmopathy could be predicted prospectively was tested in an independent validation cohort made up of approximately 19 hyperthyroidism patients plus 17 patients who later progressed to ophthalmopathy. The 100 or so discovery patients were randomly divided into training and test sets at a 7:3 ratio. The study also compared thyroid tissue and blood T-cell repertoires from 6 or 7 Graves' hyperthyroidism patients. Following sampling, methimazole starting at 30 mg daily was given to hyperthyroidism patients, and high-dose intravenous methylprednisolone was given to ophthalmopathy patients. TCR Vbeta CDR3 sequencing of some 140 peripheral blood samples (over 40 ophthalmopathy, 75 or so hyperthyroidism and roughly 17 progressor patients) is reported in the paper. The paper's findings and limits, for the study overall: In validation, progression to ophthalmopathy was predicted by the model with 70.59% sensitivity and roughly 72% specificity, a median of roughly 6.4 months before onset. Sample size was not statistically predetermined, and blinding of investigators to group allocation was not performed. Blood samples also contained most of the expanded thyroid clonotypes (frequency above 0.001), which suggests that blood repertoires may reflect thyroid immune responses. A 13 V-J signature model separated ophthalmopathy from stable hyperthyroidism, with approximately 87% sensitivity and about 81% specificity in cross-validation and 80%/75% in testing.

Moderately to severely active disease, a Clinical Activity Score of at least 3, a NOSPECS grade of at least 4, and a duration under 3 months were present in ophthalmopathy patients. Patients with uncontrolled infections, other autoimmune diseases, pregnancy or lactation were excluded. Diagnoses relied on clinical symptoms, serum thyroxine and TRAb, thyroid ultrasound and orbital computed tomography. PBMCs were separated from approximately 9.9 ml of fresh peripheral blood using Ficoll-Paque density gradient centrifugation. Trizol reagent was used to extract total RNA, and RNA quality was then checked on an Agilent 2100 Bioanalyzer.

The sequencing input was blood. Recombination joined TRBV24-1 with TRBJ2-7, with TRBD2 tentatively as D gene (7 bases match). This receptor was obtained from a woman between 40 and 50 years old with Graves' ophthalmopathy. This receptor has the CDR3 CATRRGQGGEQYF. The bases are TGTGCCACCCGGCGGGGGCAGGGAGGCGAGCAGTACTTC.